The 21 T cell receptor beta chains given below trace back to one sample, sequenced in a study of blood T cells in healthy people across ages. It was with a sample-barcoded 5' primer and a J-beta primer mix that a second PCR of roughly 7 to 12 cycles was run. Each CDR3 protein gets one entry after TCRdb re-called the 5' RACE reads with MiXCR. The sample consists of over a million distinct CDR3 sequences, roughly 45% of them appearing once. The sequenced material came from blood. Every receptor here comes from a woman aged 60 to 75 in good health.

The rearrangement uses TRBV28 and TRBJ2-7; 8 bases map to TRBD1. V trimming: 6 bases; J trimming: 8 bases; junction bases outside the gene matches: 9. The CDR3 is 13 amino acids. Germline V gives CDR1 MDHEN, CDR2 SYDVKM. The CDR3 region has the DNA TGTGCCAGCAGCCGTGGGACAGGCGGTAAGCAGTACTTC. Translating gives CASSRGTGGKQYF. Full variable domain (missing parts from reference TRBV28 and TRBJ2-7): DVKVTQSSRYLVKRTGEKVFLECVQDMDHENMFWYRQDPGLGLRLIYFSYDVKMKEKGDIPEGYSVSREKKERFSLILESASTNQTSMYLCASSRGTGGKQYFGPGTRLTVT.

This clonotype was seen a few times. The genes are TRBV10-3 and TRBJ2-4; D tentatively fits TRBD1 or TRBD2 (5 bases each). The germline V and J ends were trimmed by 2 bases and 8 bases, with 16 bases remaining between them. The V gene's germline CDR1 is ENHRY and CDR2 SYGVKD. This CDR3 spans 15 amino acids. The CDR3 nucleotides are TGTGCCATCAGTGAGGCGAAAGGGAGAGGGGACATTCAGTACTTC. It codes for CAISEAKGRGDIQYF.

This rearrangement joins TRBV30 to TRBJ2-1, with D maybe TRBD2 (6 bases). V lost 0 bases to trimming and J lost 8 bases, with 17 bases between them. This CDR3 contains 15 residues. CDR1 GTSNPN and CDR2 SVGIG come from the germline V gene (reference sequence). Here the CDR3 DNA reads TGTGCCTGGAGTGTTGGCGGGAAGGGGATCGATGAGCAGTTCTTC. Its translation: CAWSVGGKGIDEQFF. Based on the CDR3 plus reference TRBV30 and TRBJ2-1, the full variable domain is SQTIHQWPATLVQPVGSPLSLECTVEGTSNPNLYWYRQAAGRGLQLLFYSVGIGQISSEVPQNLSASRPQDRQFILSSKKLLLSDSGFYLCAWSVGGKGIDEQFFGPGTRLTVL.

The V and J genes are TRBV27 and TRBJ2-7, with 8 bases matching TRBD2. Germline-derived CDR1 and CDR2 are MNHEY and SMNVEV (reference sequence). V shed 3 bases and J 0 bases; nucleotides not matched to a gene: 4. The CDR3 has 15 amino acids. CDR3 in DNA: TGTGCCAGCAGTTTTGCCGGGACTAGCTCCTACGAGCAGTACTTC. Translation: CASSFAGTSSYEQYF.

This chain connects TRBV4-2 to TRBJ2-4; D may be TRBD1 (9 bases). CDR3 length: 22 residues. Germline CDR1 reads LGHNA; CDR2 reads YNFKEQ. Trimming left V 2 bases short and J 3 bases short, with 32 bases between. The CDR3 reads CASSQPPGGRQGELLVKNIQYF. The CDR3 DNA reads TGTGCCAGCAGCCAACCCCCGGGGGGGCGACAGGGGGAGCTTCTGGTCAAAAACATTCAGTACTTC.

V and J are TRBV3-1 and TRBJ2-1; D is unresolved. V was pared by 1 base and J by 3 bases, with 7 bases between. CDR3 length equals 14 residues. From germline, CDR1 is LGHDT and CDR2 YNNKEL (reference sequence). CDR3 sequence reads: CASSQGTLYNEQFF. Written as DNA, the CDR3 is TGTGCCAGCAGCCAAGGAACTCTCTACAATGAGCAGTTCTTC.

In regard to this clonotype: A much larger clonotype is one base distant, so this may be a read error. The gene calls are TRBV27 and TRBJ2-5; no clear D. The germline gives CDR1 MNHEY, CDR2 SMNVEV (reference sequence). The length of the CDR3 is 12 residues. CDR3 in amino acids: CATSFWGETQYF. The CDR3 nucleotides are TGTGCCACCAGTTTTTGGGGAGAGACCCAGTACTTC.

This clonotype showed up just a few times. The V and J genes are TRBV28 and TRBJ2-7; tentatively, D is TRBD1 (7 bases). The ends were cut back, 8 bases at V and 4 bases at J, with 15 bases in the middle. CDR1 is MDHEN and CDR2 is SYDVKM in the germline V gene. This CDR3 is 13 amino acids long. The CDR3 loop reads CASFQGGEYEQYF. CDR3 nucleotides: TGTGCCAGCTTCCAGGGGGGAGAGTACGAGCAGTACTTC.

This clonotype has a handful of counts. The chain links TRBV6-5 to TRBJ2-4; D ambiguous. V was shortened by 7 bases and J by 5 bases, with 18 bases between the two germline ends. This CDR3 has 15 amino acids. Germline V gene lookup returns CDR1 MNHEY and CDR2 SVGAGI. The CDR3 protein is CASKQAPLPENIQYF. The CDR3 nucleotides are TGTGCCAGCAAACAAGCCCCGCTCCCAGAAAACATTCAGTACTTC.

CDR3 protein: CASSAPSLAGITDTQYF. In DNA, the CDR3 is TGTGCCAGCAGTGCCCCCTCACTAGCGGGGATCACAGATACGCAGTATTTT. The V gene is TRBV6-1, the J gene TRBJ2-3, with 10 bases lining up with TRBD2. The CDR3 has 17 residues. Germline assignment: CDR1 MNHNS and CDR2 SASEGT. Losses at the gene ends were 4 bases for V and 2 bases for J; bases not matched to a gene: 9.

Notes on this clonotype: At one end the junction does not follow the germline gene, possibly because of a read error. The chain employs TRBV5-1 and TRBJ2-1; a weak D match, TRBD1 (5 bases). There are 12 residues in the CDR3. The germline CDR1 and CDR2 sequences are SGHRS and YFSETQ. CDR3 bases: TGCGCCAGCAGCTTAGGGGTCAATGATCAGTTCTTC. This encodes CASSLGVNDQFF.

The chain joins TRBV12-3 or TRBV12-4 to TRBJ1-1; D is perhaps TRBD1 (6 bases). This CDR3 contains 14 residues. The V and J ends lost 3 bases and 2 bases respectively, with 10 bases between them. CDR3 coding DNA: TGTGCCAGCAGTTTCCGGGGGCTTAACACTGAAGCTTTCTTT. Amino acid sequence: CASSFRGLNTEAFF.

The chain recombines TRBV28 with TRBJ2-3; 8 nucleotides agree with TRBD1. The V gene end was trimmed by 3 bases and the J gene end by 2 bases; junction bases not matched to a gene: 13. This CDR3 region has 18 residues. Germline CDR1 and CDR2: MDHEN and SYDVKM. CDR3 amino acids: CASSFGARQGAPTDTQYF. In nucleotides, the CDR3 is TGTGCCAGCAGTTTCGGGGCTCGCCAGGGGGCGCCCACAGATACGCAGTATTTT.

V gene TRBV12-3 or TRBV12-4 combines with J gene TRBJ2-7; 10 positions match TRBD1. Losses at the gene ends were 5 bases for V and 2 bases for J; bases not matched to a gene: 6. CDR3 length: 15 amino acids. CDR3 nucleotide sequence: TGTGCCAGCAGTGAAACCGGGACAGGGGCCTACGAGCAGTACTTC. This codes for CASSETGTGAYEQYF.

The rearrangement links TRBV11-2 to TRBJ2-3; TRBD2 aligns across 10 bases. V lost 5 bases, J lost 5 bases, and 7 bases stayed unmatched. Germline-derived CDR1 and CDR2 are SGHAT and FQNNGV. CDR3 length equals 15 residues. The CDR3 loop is CASSASGGLGDTQYF. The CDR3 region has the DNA TGTGCCAGCAGCGCTAGCGGGGGCCTGGGAGATACGCAGTATTTT. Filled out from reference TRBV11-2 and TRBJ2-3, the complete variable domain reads EAGVAQSPRYKIIEKRQSVAFWCNPISGHATLYWYQQILGQGPKLLIQFQNNGVVDDSQLPKDRFSAERLKGVDSTLKIQPAKLEDSAVYLCASSASGGLGDTQYFGPGTRLTVL.

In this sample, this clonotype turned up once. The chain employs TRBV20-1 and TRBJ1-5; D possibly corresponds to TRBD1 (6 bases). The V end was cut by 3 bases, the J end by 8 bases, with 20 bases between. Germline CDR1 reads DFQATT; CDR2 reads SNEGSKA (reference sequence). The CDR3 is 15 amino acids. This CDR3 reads CSASVFGTKKKPQHF. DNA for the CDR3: TGCAGTGCTAGTGTTTTCGGGACAAAGAAGAAGCCCCAGCATTTT.

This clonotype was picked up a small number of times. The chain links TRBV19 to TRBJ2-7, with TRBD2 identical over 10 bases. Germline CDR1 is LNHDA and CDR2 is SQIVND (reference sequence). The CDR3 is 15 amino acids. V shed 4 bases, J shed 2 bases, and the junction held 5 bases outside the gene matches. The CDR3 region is CASSSSSGRTYEQYF. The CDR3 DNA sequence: TGTGCCAGTAGTAGCAGTAGCGGGAGGACCTACGAGCAGTACTTC.

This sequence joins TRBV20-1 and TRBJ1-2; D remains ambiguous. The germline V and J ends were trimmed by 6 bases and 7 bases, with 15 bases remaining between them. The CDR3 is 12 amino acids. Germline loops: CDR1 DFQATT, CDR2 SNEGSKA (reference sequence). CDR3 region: CSAHPRVTGYTF. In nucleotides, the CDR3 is TGCAGTGCCCACCCGAGGGTGACTGGCTACACCTTC.

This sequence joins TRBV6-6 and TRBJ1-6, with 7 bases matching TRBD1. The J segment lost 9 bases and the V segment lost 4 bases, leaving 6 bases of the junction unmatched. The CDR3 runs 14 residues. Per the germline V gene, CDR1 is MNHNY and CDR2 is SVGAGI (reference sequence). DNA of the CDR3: TGTGCCAGCAGTTTAAGTGACAGGGCTTCACCCCTCCACTTT. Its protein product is CASSLSDRASPLHF.

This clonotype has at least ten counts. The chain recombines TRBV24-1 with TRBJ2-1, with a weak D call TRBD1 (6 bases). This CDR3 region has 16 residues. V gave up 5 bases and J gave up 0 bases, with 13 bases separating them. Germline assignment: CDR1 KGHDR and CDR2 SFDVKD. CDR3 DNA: TGTGCCACCAGTGCAGGGGCCGAGAGCTCCTACAATGAGCAGTTCTTC. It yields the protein CATSAGAESSYNEQFF.

DNA for the CDR3: TGTGCCAGTACAGGGGGGACAGGGAACACTGAAGCTTTCTTT. Its protein is CASTGGTGNTEAFF. The V call is TRBV19, the J call TRBJ1-1, with 8 bases fitting TRBD1. This CDR3 has 14 residues. V shed 7 bases and J 1 base; nucleotides not matched to a gene: 5. Germline assignment: CDR1 LNHDA and CDR2 SQIVND (reference sequence).